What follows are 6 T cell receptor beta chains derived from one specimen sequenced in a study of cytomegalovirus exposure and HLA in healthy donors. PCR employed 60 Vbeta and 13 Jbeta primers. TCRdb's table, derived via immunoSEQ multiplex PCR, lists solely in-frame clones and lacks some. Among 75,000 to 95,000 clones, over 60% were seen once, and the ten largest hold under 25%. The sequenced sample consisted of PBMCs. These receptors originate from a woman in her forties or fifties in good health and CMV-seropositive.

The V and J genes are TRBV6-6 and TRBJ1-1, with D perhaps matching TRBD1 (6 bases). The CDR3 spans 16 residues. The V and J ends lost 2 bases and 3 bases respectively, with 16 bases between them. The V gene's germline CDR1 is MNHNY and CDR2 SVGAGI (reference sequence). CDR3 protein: CASSYGQGIRDTEAFF. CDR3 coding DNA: TGTGCCAGCAGTTACGGGCAGGGGATAAGGGACACTGAAGCTTTCTTT.

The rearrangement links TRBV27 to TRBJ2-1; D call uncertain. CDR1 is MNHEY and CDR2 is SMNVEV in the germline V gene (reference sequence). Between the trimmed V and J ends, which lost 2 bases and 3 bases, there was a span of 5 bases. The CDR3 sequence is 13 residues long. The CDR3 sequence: CASSLHGYNEQFF. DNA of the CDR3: TGTGCCAGCAGTTTACACGGCTACAATGAGCAGTTCTTC.

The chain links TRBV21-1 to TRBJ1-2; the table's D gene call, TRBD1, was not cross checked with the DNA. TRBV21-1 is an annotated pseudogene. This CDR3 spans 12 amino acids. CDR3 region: CASTIRSSGYTF. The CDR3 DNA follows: TGTGCCAGCACCATCAGGTCCAGCGGCTACACCTTC.

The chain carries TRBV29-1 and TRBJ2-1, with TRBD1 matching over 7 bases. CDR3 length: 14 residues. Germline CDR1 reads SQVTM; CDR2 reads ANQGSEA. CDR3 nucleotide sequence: TGCACCGCCACCCGGGACAGTCTTTACAATGAGCAGTTCTTC. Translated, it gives CTATRDSLYNEQFF.

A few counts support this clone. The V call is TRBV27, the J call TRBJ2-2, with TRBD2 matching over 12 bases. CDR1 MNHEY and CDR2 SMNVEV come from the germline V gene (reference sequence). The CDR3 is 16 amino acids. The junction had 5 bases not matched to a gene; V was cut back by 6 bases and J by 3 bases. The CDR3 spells CASRGTSGHYTGELFF. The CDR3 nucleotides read TGTGCCAGCAGAGGGACTAGCGGGCATTACACCGGGGAGCTGTTTTTT.

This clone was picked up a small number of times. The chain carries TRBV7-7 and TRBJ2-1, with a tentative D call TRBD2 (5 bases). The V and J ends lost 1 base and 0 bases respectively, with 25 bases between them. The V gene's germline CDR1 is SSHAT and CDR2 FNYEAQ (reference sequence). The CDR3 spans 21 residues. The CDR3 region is CASSLVIVGVGAPSSYNEQFF. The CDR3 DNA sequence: TGTGCCAGCAGCTTAGTGATAGTCGGGGTTGGAGCACCAAGCTCCTACAATGAGCAGTTCTTC.